In its sample, the clone carrying this T cell receptor (beta chain) was seen once. The antigen remains undetermined. Each 10 ml fresh peripheral blood draw supplied the PBMCs. This record belongs to a study of T cells in Graves' hyperthyroidism and ophthalmopathy. RNA transcripts yielded amplified TCR beta CDR3 regions. Using the HTBI primer set, a first-round RT-PCR was run on the TCR CDR3. TCRdb itself ran the multiplex PCR reads through MiXCR, one entry per CDR3 protein. The table has about 320,000 distinct CDR3 sequences, roughly 17% seen once; the top ten hold around 34%. CDR3 length equals 19 residues. The trim removed 3 bases at V and 0 bases at J, leaving 10 bases unmatched. Germline V gives CDR1 DFQATT, CDR2 SNEGSKA (reference sequence). Study-level findings and limits: Researchers report that a 13 V-J model separated ophthalmopathy from stable hyperthyroidism.

The receptor was derived from a man under 40 with Graves' hyperthyroidism. Sample: blood. J is TRBJ2-3 and V is TRBV20-1, with TRBD2 matching 15 bases. DNA of the CDR3: TGCAGTGCTAGTAGTATTGGACTAGCGGGAGGGCGTAGCACAGATACGCAGTATTTT. Translating it yields CSASSIGLAGGRSTDTQYF.